A single T cell receptor beta chain is shown here with its context. These data originate in a study of blood T cell repertoires in COVID-19. For the study at large: Acute and convalescent COVID-19 specimens originated in the United States, Italy and Spain. Sample material is recorded as cDNA or gDNA derived from T cells, B-cell-depleted T cells, or PBMCs.

Original data processing: Reference gene primer amplification gave nucleated cell count estimates. TCRdb's copy holds only in-frame clones and misses some; the assay was immunoSEQ multiplex PCR. D and trimming come from the DNA, and the V and J calls and clone size come from that table. The table includes under 250,000 clones, 80% to 85% detected once. The sequencing sample was made of peripheral blood. This sequence originates from a man aged 50-60 years with active or convalescent COVID-19.

CDR3 protein: CASRGGTGAGNQPQHF. In DNA form, the CDR3 reads TGTGCCAGCAGGGGAGGGACAGGGGCAGGCAATCAGCCCCAGCATTTT. The chain links TRBV28 to TRBJ1-5; 10 nucleotides match TRBD1. The trim removed 6 bases at V and 2 bases at J, leaving 7 bases unmatched. The length of the CDR3 is 16 residues. From germline, CDR1 is MDHEN and CDR2 SYDVKM.